Presented here are 2 T cell receptor beta chains from one specimen sequenced in a study of blood T cell repertoires in COVID-19. Clones were read by immunoSEQ multiplex PCR, and TCRdb kept only the in-frame ones, dropping some. The data contain more than 75,000 clones, 70% to 85% of them singletons. The specimen was peripheral blood. The receptors originated from a man aged 55 to 69 with acute or convalescent COVID-19.

The V gene is TRBV28, the J gene TRBJ2-3; perhaps TRBD1 as D (7 bases). The CDR3 covers 17 residues. The V end lost 7 bases, the J end lost 4 bases, and 24 bases lay between the germline ends. Germline V gene sequence: CDR1 MDHEN, CDR2 SYDVKM. The CDR3, as DNA: TGTGCCAGCATCCCCCTCCGGGGGCAGGGGGGAGCAGATACGCAGTATTTT. Translation gives CASIPLRGQGGADTQYF.

The chain has TRBV28 and TRBJ1-6; D might be TRBD1 (6 bases). Germline CDR1 is MDHEN and CDR2 is SYDVKM. The length of the CDR3 is 19 residues. Trimming left V 1 base short and J 0 bases short, with 16 bases between. CDR3 bases: TGTGCCAGCAGTTTATTTATTCGGGGGGCAAGCTCCTATAATTCACCCCTCCACTTT. Protein product: CASSLFIRGASSYNSPLHF.